This T cell receptor beta chain was sequenced during a study of CD8+CD57+ T cells in acquired aplastic anemia. Study conclusions and caveats: Patients and controls shared twenty-nine CD8+ CDR3 sequences, highly expressed in patients.

This clonotype is a singleton in its sample. Antigen unknown. For sequencing, patients were chosen who had shown expansion of CD8+CD57+ cells by flow cytometry. Every one of the patients had aplastic anemia (severe, acquired). V gave up 3 bases and J gave up 2 bases, with 10 bases separating them. Looked up from germline, CDR1 is SQVTM and CDR2 is ANQGSEA. The CDR3 is 13 amino acids. TCR beta VDJ and CDR3 were profiled, and genomic DNA was the template. MiXCR, run by TCRdb on the reads, gives a single entry per CDR3 protein. Of about 120,000 distinct CDR3 sequences detected, 50% to 60% appear once; the ten largest clones hold under 35%.

The receptor's source is a human donor with aplastic anemia. The chain uses TRBV29-1 and TRBJ1-1; D not certain. The sample consisted of sorted CD4+, CD8+, or CD8+CD57+ T cells (not recorded which) from PBMCs. CDR3: CSVEANDNTEAFF. CDR3 coding DNA: TGCAGCGTTGAGGCTAACGATAACACTGAAGCTTTCTTT.